This T cell receptor (beta chain) emerged from a study of early T cells in non-severe SARS-CoV-2 infection. Study-level background: Chains were unpaired, as sequencing was done on bulk RNA from unsorted whole blood. Findings of the study overall: Anti-spike CD8 specificities were favored by VDJdb matching, whose results missed private and CD4 specificities.

This CDR3 region has 18 residues. From germline, CDR1 is SGHRS and CDR2 YFSETQ. With V trimmed by 0 bases and J by 0 bases, 10 bases remained unmatched. Individually, cDNA molecules had unique molecular identifiers attached to them. TCRdb reprocessed the 5' RACE reads via MiXCR and lists one record per CDR3 protein. The sample lists around 59,000 distinct CDR3 sequences; roughly 12% were seen once. The table lists this clonotype with many counts. Antigen specificity is unknown. This sequence joins TRBV5-1 and TRBJ1-1; 8 bases match TRBD1. The sample consisted of whole blood. This clonotype originated in an adult who was a healthcare worker with PCR-confirmed SARS-CoV-2 infection or an uninfected control (not recorded which). The CDR3, as DNA: TGCGCCAGCAGCTTGGTACCCCCGGGGACAGGAATGAACACTGAAGCTTTCTTT. Amino acid sequence: CASSLVPPGTGMNTEAFF.